Described below is a single T cell receptor (beta chain) sequence and its context. The protocol was immunoSEQ multiplex PCR, while the TCRdb copy is restricted to in-frame clones and leaves out a portion. The sample lists roughly 40,000 clones, under 90% seen once, with under 8% in the top ten. These data belong to a study of T cells in localized non-small cell lung cancer. The germline gives CDR1 SGHDN, CDR2 FVKESK. Trimming took 0 bases from V and 7 from J, leaving 10 bases between them. The CDR3 has 15 residues. The TCR sequence derives from a male donor older than 55 with stage II lung adenocarcinoma. Sample: peripheral blood mononuclear cells, taken before any cancer treatment. The chain joins TRBV14 to TRBJ1-6; maybe TRBD1 (5 bases). The CDR3 spells CASSQDRVYNSPLHF. CDR3 DNA sequence: TGTGCCAGCAGCCAAGACAGGGTGTACAATTCACCCCTCCACTTT.